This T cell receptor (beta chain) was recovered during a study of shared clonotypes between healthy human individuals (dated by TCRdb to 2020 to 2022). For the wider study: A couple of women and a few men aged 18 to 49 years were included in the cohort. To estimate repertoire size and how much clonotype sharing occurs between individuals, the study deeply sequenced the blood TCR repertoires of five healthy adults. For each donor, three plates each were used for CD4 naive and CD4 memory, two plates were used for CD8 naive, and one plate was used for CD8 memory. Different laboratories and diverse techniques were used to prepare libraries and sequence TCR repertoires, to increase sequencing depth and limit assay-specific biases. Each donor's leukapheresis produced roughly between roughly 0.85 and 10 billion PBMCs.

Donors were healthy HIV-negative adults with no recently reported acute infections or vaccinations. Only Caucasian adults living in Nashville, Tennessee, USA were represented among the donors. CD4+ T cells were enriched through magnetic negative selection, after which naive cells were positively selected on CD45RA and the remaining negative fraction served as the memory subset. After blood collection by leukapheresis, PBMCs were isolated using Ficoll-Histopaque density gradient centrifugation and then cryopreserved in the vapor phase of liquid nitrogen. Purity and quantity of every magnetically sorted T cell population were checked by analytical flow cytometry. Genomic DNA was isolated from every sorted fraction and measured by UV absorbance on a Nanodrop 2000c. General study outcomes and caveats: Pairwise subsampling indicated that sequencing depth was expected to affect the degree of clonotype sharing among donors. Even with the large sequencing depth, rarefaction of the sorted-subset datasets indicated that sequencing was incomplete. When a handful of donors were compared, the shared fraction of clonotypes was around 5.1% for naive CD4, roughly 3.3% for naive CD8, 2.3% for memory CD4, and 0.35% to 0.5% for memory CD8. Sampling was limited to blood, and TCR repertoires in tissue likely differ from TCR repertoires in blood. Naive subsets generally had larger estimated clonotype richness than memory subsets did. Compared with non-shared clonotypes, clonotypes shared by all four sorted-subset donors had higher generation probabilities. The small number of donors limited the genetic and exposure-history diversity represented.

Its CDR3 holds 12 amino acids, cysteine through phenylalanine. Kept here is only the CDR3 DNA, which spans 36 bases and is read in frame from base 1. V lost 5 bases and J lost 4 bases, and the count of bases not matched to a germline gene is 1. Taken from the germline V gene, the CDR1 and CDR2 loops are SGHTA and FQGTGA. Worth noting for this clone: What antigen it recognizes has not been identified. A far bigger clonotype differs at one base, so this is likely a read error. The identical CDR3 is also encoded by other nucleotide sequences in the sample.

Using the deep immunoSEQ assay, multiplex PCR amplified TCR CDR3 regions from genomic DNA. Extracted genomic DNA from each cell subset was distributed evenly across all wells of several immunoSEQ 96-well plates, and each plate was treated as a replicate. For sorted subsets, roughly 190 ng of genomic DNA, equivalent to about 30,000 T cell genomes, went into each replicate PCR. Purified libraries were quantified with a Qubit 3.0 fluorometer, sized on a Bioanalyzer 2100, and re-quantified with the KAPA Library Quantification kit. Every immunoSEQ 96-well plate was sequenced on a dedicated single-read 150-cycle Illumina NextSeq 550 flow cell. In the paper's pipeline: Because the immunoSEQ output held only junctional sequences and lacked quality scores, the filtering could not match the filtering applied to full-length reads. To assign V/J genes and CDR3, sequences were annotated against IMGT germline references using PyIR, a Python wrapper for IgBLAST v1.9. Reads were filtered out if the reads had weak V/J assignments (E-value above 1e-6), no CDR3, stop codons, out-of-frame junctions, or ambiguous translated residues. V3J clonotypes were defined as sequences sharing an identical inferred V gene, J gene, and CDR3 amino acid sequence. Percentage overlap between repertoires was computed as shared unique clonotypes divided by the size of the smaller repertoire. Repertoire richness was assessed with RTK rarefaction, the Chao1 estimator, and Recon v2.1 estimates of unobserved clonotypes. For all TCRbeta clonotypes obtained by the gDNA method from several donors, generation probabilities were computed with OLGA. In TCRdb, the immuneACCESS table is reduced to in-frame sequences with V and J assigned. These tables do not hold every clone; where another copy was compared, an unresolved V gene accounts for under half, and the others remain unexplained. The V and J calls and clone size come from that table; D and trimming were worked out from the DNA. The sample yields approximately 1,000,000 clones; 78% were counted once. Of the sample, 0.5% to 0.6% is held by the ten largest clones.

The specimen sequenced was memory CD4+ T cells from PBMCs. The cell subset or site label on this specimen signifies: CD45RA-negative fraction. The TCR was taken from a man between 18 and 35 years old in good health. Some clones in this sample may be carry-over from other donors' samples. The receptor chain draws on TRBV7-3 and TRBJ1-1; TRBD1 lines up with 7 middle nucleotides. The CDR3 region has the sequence CASSQGGTEAFF. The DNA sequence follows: TGTGCCAGCAGCCAGGGGGGCACTGAAGCTTTCTTT.